This T cell receptor beta chain comes out of a study of OX40 agonist ivuxolimab in advanced cancers. Study at large: An agonistic anti-OX40 (CD134) antibody, ivuxolimab, was used to treat the patients. Among those enrolled, mean age was about 60 years (range roughly 20 to 85) and about 79% were male.

Sequenced by immunoSEQ multiplex PCR; TCRdb stores in-frame clones only, minus some. Of 35,000 to 45,000 clones in the sample, around 83% were seen once. The CDR3 covers 15 residues. Germline values: CDR1 LGHNA, CDR2 YNFKEQ. V lost 2 bases and J lost 5; bases outside the gene matches: 8. Notes on the study in general: Among the lowest peripheral clonal expansion occurred in 0.1-3.0 mg/kg partial responders.

Comments on this clone: Its specificity is unknown.

This clonotype was obtained from an adult with an advanced solid tumor such as melanoma, head and neck, liver or kidney cancer. Sequences were derived from CD4+ or CD8+ T cells sorted from blood, sampled in a trial of the OX40 agonist ivuxolimab. The gene calls are TRBV4-2 and TRBJ1-2, with 7 nucleotides matching TRBD1. The CDR3 region is CASSQPGGGYYGYTF. DNA of the CDR3: TGTGCCAGCAGCCAACCAGGGGGTGGGTATTATGGCTACACCTTC.